These T cell receptor beta chains were read from a single sample in a study of cytomegalovirus exposure and HLA in healthy donors. Profiled with immunoSEQ multiplex PCR; TCRdb holds only in-frame clones, not every one. The data show roughly 190,000 clones, around 90% seen once. Sample: PBMCs. The receptors come from a woman aged 18-29 years in good health and CMV-seronegative. CDR3s include the opening cysteine and the closing phenylalanine or tryptophan. Each record gives: clone size, CDR3 length, J gene, V gene, D gene, CDR3 DNA, CDR3 protein. The D gene is left open where the match is weak. Clone size is given for some rows only: seen once, a few or many times, or a class if the clone is expanded.

>-|11|TRBJ2-3|TRBV30|-
TGTGCCTGGAGTAGAGCGGATACGCAGTATTTT
CAWSRADTQYF
>-|13|TRBJ1-1|TRBV6-1|-
TGTGCCAGTAGACAGGACCTGAACACTGAAGCTTTCTTT
CASRQDLNTEAFF
>-|14|TRBJ2-7|TRBV6-6|TRBD1
TGTGCCAGCAGCCCCGGACAGGGGGCCTACGAGCAGTACTTC
CASSPGQGAYEQYF
>once|11|TRBJ1-6|TRBV2|-
TGTGCCAGCAGTGGCGATTCACCCCTCCACTTT
CASSGDSPLHF
>-|15|TRBJ2-1|TRBV6-6|TRBD1
TGTGCCAGCAGTGTCTCCGGGACAGGGAGGGATGAGCAGTTCTTC
CASSVSGTGRDEQFF
>-|14|TRBJ2-5|TRBV5-4|TRBD1
TGTGCCAGCAGCCAAACAGGGGGCCAAGAGACCCAGTACTTC
CASSQTGGQETQYF
>-|14|TRBJ1-1|TRBV2|-
TGTGCCAGCAGTCCTCTGGGCGTGGGCACTGAAGCTTTCTTT
CASSPLGVGTEAFF
>-|14|TRBJ2-2|TRBV11-3|-
TGTGCCAGCAGTTCGGACTCAGAGGCGGGGGAGCTGTTTTTT
CASSSDSEAGELFF
>-|15|TRBJ2-7|TRBV28|TRBD1
TGTGCCAGCAGTTTCCGGACAGGGTACTCCTACGAGCAGTACTTC
CASSFRTGYSYEQYF
>-|11|TRBJ1-1|TRBV2|-
TGTGCCAGCAGTTTTAGAGGGGGAGCTTTCTTT
CASSFRGGAFF
>few|17|TRBJ2-1|TRBV7-6|-
TGTGCCAGCAGCTCGAAGGGGTATATTAGCTCCTACAATGAGCAGTTCTTC
CASSSKGYISSYNEQFF
>-|14|TRBJ1-1|TRBV7-6|-
TGTGCCAGCAGACCCGACAGAGTGAACACTGAAGCTTTCTTT
CASRPDRVNTEAFF
>-|14|TRBJ1-2|TRBV18|-
TGTGCCAGCTCACCACCGGGGGGAAACTATGGCTACACCTTC
CASSPPGGNYGYTF
>-|18|TRBJ2-7|TRBV7-2|-
TGTGCCAGCAGCTCCTACCGAGGAAACAACGGACTTAGGACCGAGCAGTACTTC
CASSSYRGNNGLRTEQYF
>-|15|TRBJ2-3|TRBV5-1|TRBD2
TGCGCCAGCAGCGCACTAGCGGGGGTCTCGGATACGCAGTATTTT
CASSALAGVSDTQYF
>-|15|TRBJ2-1|TRBV29-1|TRBD2
TGCAGCGTCCCAGCTGGCCTTCGTGGGACTAGTGAGCAGTTCTTC
CSVPAGLRGTSEQFF
>-|14|TRBJ1-2|TRBV18|TRBD1
TGTGCCAGCTCACTAGAAGGGGGCTTCTATGGCTACACCTTC
CASSLEGGFYGYTF
>-|16|TRBJ2-5|TRBV11-1|-
TGTGCCAGCAGCTTAGGCCGCAGGGCCGGGAGTGAGACCCAGTACTTC
CASSLGRRAGSETQYF
>-|17|TRBJ1-1|TRBV5-6|-
TGTGCCAGCAGCTTGCGCTGGGCACCGGAAAGGAACACTGAAGCTTTCTTT
CASSLRWAPERNTEAFF
>-|14|TRBJ1-1|TRBV4-1|-
TGCGCCAGCAGCCATGGCAGGGGAAGAGCTGAAGCTTTCTTT
CASSHGRGRAEAFF
>-|17|TRBJ2-2|TRBV15|-
TGTGCCACCAGCAGAGAGCTTCCGGGACAGAACACCGGGGAGCTGTTTTTT
CATSRELPGQNTGELFF
>-|16|TRBJ1-1|TRBV11-3|TRBD1
TGTGCCAGCAGCTTACCCTGGACAGGGGGGATCACTGAAGCTTTCTTT
CASSLPWTGGITEAFF
>-|11|TRBJ1-2|TRBV29-1|-
TGCAGCGCCCTGACCGCGGGACTCTACACCTTC
CSALTAGLYTF
>-|14|TRBJ1-2|TRBV7-2|TRBD1
TGTGCCAGCAGCTACCCTGACAGGGGGCGAGGCTACACCTTC
CASSYPDRGRGYTF
>-|16|TRBJ2-1|TRBV4-1|TRBD2
TGCGCCAGCAGCCCGATAGCGGGGGGGCGTAGGAATGAGCAGTTCTTC
CASSPIAGGRRNEQFF
>few|15|TRBJ1-1|TRBV27|-
TGTGCCAGCAGCCCGTCCTCGTGGGCTTGGACTGAAGCTTTCTTT
CASSPSSWAWTEAFF
>-|15|TRBJ1-2|TRBV5-4|TRBD1
TGTGCCTGCAGCTTGGTAGGACAGGGGTCGACTGGCTACACCTTC
CACSLVGQGSTGYTF
>once|14|TRBJ2-5|TRBV13|TRBD2
TGTGCCAGCAGCTTACGGGGGGATCAAGAGACCCAGTACTTC
CASSLRGDQETQYF
>-|13|TRBJ1-6|TRBV6-1|TRBD1
TGTGCCAGCAGGGCCGGGACAGTTTCACCCCTCCACTTT
CASRAGTVSPLHF
>-|12|TRBJ1-1|TRBV27|-
TGTGCCAGCAGTTACCAGGGGATTGAAGCTTTCTTT
CASSYQGIEAFF
>-|13|TRBJ2-7|TRBV2|-
TGTGCCAGCAAGGATGGCGGGGTCTACGAGCAGTACTTC
CASKDGGVYEQYF
>-|18|TRBJ2-1|TRBV27|TRBD2
TGTGCCAGCAGTTTATCTAGCGGGGGACCAGGCTACTACAATGAGCAGTTCTTC
CASSLSSGGPGYYNEQFF
>-|15|TRBJ1-1|TRBV10-3|-
TGTGCCATCAGTGAGAGGGGGTCGGTCAACACTGAAGCTTTCTTT
CAISERGSVNTEAFF
>-|14|TRBJ1-2|TRBV6-5|-
TGTGCCAGCAGCTTCGAAGGAGGGAACTATGGCTACACCTTC
CASSFEGGNYGYTF
>once|15|TRBJ1-6|TRBV5-1|TRBD1
TGCGCCAGCAGCCGGGACAGGACCTCGGATTCACCCCTCCACTTT
CASSRDRTSDSPLHF
>-|15|TRBJ1-6|TRBV9|TRBD1
TGTGCCAGCAGCGACACACAGGGGGCCGGTTCACCCCTCCACTTT
CASSDTQGAGSPLHF
>-|15|TRBJ1-2|TRBV7-2|-
TGTGCCAGCAGCTACTACGAGGCGGCCGGGGAGGGCTACACCTTC
CASSYYEAAGEGYTF